The rows below give T cell receptor beta chains drawn from one sample of a study of cytomegalovirus exposure and HLA in healthy donors. Produced via immunoSEQ multiplex PCR; TCRdb's table is partial and in-frame only. The sample yields around 250,000 clones, over 90% seen once. The specimen sequenced was PBMCs. These receptors all stem from a girl aged 2 to 9 in good health and CMV-seronegative. Both conserved end residues are part of each CDR3. Each record gives: clone size, V gene, J gene, D gene, CDR3 DNA, CDR3 protein. A D gene is named only where the DNA matches it firmly. Clone size is stated in some rows and not others, as once, few, many or a class when expanded.

clone size: -; V gene: TRBV14; J gene: TRBJ2-2; D gene: TRBD2; CDR3 DNA: TGTGCCAGCAGCCAAGATCAACGCGCGGGAGCCATCGGGGAGCTGTTTTTT; CDR3 protein: CASSQDQRAGAIGELFF
clone size: -; V gene: TRBV19; J gene: TRBJ2-7; D gene: -; CDR3 DNA: TGTGCCAGTAGTTCGACAGCGCCCTACGAGCAGTACTTC; CDR3 protein: CASSSTAPYEQYF
clone size: once; V gene: TRBV11-2; J gene: TRBJ1-1; D gene: -; CDR3 DNA: TGTGCCAGCAGCTTCGCCAACCGGGGTGGCGCTGAAGCTTTCTTT; CDR3 protein: CASSFANRGGAEAFF
clone size: -; V gene: TRBV29-1; J gene: TRBJ2-1; D gene: -; CDR3 DNA: TGCAGCTCATCGGGACTGTACAATGAGCAGTTCTTC; CDR3 protein: CSSSGLYNEQFF
clone size: once; V gene: TRBV7-9; J gene: TRBJ1-6; D gene: -; CDR3 DNA: TGTGCCAGCAGCTCCGAGAGCCATCTTAATTCACCCCTCCACTTT; CDR3 protein: CASSSESHLNSPLHF
clone size: -; V gene: TRBV27; J gene: TRBJ1-4; D gene: -; CDR3 DNA: TGTGCCAGCAGCGCCGGGTCCTCTAGGCGAAAACTGTTTTTT; CDR3 protein: CASSAGSSRRKLFF
clone size: -; V gene: TRBV7-9; J gene: TRBJ2-7; D gene: -; CDR3 DNA: TGTGCCAGCAGCCCGATAGCCGGTGGGAGTAACTACGAGCAGTACTTC; CDR3 protein: CASSPIAGGSNYEQYF
clone size: -; V gene: TRBV29-1; J gene: TRBJ2-6; D gene: TRBD1; CDR3 DNA: TGCAGCGTTGGAGGGACAGATACAGGCTCTGGGGCCAACGTCCTGACTTTC; CDR3 protein: CSVGGTDTGSGANVLTF
clone size: -; V gene: TRBV30; J gene: TRBJ2-3; D gene: -; CDR3 DNA: TGTGCCTGGAGTATATCGAGGATCACAGATACGCAGTATTTT; CDR3 protein: CAWSISRITDTQYF
clone size: -; V gene: TRBV6-1; J gene: TRBJ2-6; D gene: TRBD1; CDR3 DNA: TGTGCCAGCAGTGCCGGACAGGCCGCTGGGGCCAACGTCCTGACTTTC; CDR3 protein: CASSAGQAAGANVLTF
clone size: once; V gene: TRBV15; J gene: TRBJ1-1; D gene: -; CDR3 DNA: TGTGCCACCAGCAGAGGAGTGATGAACACTGAAGCTTTCTTT; CDR3 protein: CATSRGVMNTEAFF
clone size: -; V gene: TRBV5-1; J gene: TRBJ2-3; D gene: -; CDR3 DNA: TGCGCCAGCAGCTTCGGGCAGGGGACGGGGGATACGCAGTATTTT; CDR3 protein: CASSFGQGTGDTQYF
clone size: -; V gene: TRBV18; J gene: TRBJ2-7; D gene: -; CDR3 DNA: TGTGCCAGCTCACCAAGAAATAGCGGTAGCTCCTACGAGCAGTACTTC; CDR3 protein: CASSPRNSGSSYEQYF